Reported below is one T cell receptor beta chain. The data are from a study of OX40 agonist ivuxolimab in advanced cancers. Clones were sequenced by immunoSEQ multiplex PCR, and TCRdb holds only the in-frame ones, with some missing. The sample lists about 54,000 clones; 85% to 95% were seen once. CDR1 is WSHSY, CDR2 SAAADI, per germline. The germline V and J ends were trimmed by 0 bases and 4 bases, with 10 bases remaining between them. The CDR3 covers 15 residues. V usage is TRBV10-2 and J usage is TRBJ2-1, with D possibly TRBD2 on 6 matching bases. This specimen consisted of CD4+ or CD8+ T cells sorted from blood, obtained in a trial of the OX40 agonist ivuxolimab. The source is an adult with an advanced solid tumor such as melanoma, head and neck, liver or kidney cancer. CDR3 nucleotides: TGCGCCAGCAGTGAGTCGGGCCGGGGGTACAATGAGCAGTTCTTC. Its translation: CASSESGRGYNEQFF.